A single sample gave rise to the 15 T cell receptor beta chains below, sequenced in a study of blood T cell repertoires in COVID-19. Profiling relied on immunoSEQ multiplex PCR, and the TCRdb table lists in-frame clones only, not all of them. The profile shows around 100,000 clones, around 81% of them singletons. The sample taken for sequencing was peripheral blood. The receptors were sampled from a man in his forties or fifties with active or convalescent COVID-19.

The V and J genes are TRBV25-1 and TRBJ1-4; 7 bases line up with TRBD1. Germline CDR1 and CDR2: MGHDK and SYGVNS. V lost 1 base and J lost 8; bases outside the gene matches: 7. The length of the CDR3 is 15 residues. This CDR3 reads CASSELAGGQEKLFF. The CDR3 bases are TGTGCCAGCAGTGAATTAGCAGGGGGGCAGGAAAAACTGTTTTTT.

Only a few counts were recorded for this clone. The chain links TRBV18 to TRBJ2-7; 10 bases are shared with TRBD2. This CDR3 has 16 residues. CDR1 and CDR2 from the germline V gene are KGHSH and LQKENI. The J segment lost 2 bases and the V segment lost 5 bases, leaving 9 bases of the junction unmatched. CDR3 in DNA: TGTGCCAGCTCATCCCGACTAGCGGGTGCAACCTACGAGCAGTACTTC. Encoded protein: CASSSRLAGATYEQYF.

The rearrangement uses TRBV25-1 and TRBJ2-5, with TRBD1 matching over 8 bases. CDR1 and CDR2 from the germline V gene are MGHDK and SYGVNS. The V and J ends lost 1 base and 5 bases, in that order; junction bases with no gene match: 6. The CDR3 is 15 residues long. The CDR3 reads CASSESGGDWETQYF. In nucleotides, the CDR3 is TGTGCCAGCAGTGAATCAGGGGGCGATTGGGAGACCCAGTACTTC.

V usage is TRBV11-3 and J usage is TRBJ2-2; weak D call: TRBD1 (6 bases). The CDR3 has 19 amino acids. CDR1 is SGHNT and CDR2 is YENEEA in the germline V gene. The germline V and J ends were trimmed by 1 base and 7 bases, with 25 bases remaining between them. CDR3 in amino acids: CASSLGPQGLGNWNGELFF. CDR3 nucleotide sequence: TGTGCCAGCAGCTTAGGTCCACAGGGCCTCGGGAATTGGAACGGGGAGCTGTTTTTT. The whole variable domain, filled in from reference TRBV11-3 and TRBJ2-2, reads EAGVVQSPRYKIIEKKQPVAFWCNPISGHNTLYWYLQNLGQGPELLIRYENEEAVDDSQLPKDRFSAERLKGVDSTLKIQPAELGDSAVYLCASSLGPQGLGNWNGELFFGEGSRLTVL.

The table lists this clone with a count of one. The chain is built from TRBV19 and TRBJ2-5, with D perhaps matching TRBD1 (7 bases). V was pared by 4 bases and J by 1 base, with 16 bases between. Germline values: CDR1 LNHDA, CDR2 SQIVND (reference sequence). This CDR3 is 16 amino acids long. CDR3 residues: CASSTQTGRLQETQYF. As DNA, the CDR3 is TGTGCCAGTAGTACCCAGACAGGGAGGCTCCAAGAGACCCAGTACTTC.

This chain joins TRBV15 and TRBJ2-4, with 7 bases fitting TRBD1. After removal of 8 bases from V and 8 bases from J, the junction contained 18 bases not matched to a gene. The CDR3 spans 16 residues. Germline V gives CDR1 LNHNV, CDR2 YYDKDF (reference sequence). This chain's CDR3 is CATRSRSQGVTDIQYF. CDR3 in DNA: TGTGCCACCCGTTCGCGGAGTCAGGGGGTAACAGACATTCAGTACTTC.

The chain joins TRBV5-1 to TRBJ2-1, with D possibly matching TRBD1 (5 bases). The CDR3 is 15 amino acids. The germline gives CDR1 SGHRS, CDR2 YFSETQ. V shed 4 bases and J shed 0 bases, with 11 bases lying between them. CDR3 nucleotide sequence: TGCGCCAGCAGCCTGACAGCAAGCTCCTACAATGAGCAGTTCTTC. Translation gives CASSLTASSYNEQFF. The whole variable domain, filled in from reference TRBV5-1 and TRBJ2-1, reads KAGVTQTPRYLIKTRGQQVTLSCSPISGHRSVSWYQQTPGQGLQFLFEYFSETQRNKGNFPGRFSGRQFSNSRSEMNVSTLELGDSALYLCASSLTASSYNEQFFGPGTRLTVL.

J is TRBJ2-1 and V is TRBV24-1; 9 bases are shared with TRBD2. Germline trimming cut 0 bases from V and 8 bases from J; bases unmatched to any gene: 7. CDR1 KGHDR and CDR2 SFDVKD come from the germline V gene. The CDR3 loop spans 16 amino acids. The CDR3 coding sequence is TGTGCCACCAGTGATTTGACGGCGACTAGCGGCCATGAGCAGTTCTTC. This translates into CATSDLTATSGHEQFF.

A word on this clone: The same CDR3 can be traced to other DNA sequences in this sample. The chain uses TRBV20-1 and TRBJ2-7; D unclear. Germline V gene lookup returns CDR1 DFQATT and CDR2 SNEGSKA (reference sequence). This CDR3 is built from 11 residues. V shed 6 bases and J shed 2 bases, with 8 bases lying between them. CDR3 amino acids: CSAGTPYEQYF. CDR3 in DNA: TGCAGTGCCGGTACCCCCTACGAGCAGTACTTC.

V gene TRBV29-1 combines with J gene TRBJ2-7, with TRBD2 matching over 12 bases. The CDR3 has 14 residues. Trimming cost V 7 bases and J 9 bases; bases outside gene matches: 13. Germline-derived CDR1 and CDR2 are SQVTM and ANQGSEA. The CDR3 loop is CSGVTSGRTTAQYF. CDR3 bases: TGCAGCGGAGTAACTAGCGGGAGGACTACGGCGCAGTACTTC.

This rearrangement joins TRBV14 to TRBJ2-1, with 7 bases aligning to TRBD2. The CDR3 is 16 amino acids. Germline trimming cut 3 bases from V and 3 bases from J; bases unmatched to any gene: 8. Germline loops: CDR1 SGHDN, CDR2 FVKESK. CDR3: CASSHNLAADYNEQFF. As DNA, the CDR3 is TGTGCCAGCAGCCACAACCTAGCGGCAGACTACAATGAGCAGTTCTTC.

The chain links TRBV19 to TRBJ1-2, with D unresolved. The CDR3 consists of 14 residues. V was pared by 2 bases and J by 8 bases, with 15 bases between. Looked up from germline, CDR1 is LNHDA and CDR2 is SQIVND (reference sequence). The CDR3 bases are TGTGCCAGTAGTATATCGGGTGCACTAAAGGGCTACACCTTC. As protein: CASSISGALKGYTF.

The CDR3 DNA follows: TGTGCCAGCAGCTTGGACAGTACAGATACGCAGTATTTT. Protein sequence: CASSLDSTDTQYF. The chain combines TRBV7-8 with TRBJ2-3; possible D gene TRBD1, 6 bases. The CDR3 contains 13 residues. Germline CDR1 reads SGHVS; CDR2 reads FQNEAQ. Trimming cost V 3 bases and J 3 bases, with 7 bases left between them.

This chain connects TRBV18 to TRBJ2-7, with 7 bases fitting TRBD1. Germline lookup yields CDR1 KGHSH and CDR2 LQKENI. The CDR3 loop spans 13 amino acids. V lost 5 bases and J lost 5; bases outside the gene matches: 6. CDR3 loop: CASSANRGDEQYF. DNA of the CDR3: TGTGCCAGCTCAGCAAACAGGGGTGACGAGCAGTACTTC.

The chain employs TRBV6-5 and TRBJ2-1; D not resolved. Trimming pared 7 bases from V and 3 bases from J, leaving 16 bases between. The germline V gene encodes CDR1 MNHEY and CDR2 SVGAGI. The CDR3 extends over 15 amino acids. The CDR3 loop is CASKVDWNFYNEQFF. The CDR3 nucleotides are TGTGCCAGCAAGGTCGACTGGAACTTCTACAATGAGCAGTTCTTC.